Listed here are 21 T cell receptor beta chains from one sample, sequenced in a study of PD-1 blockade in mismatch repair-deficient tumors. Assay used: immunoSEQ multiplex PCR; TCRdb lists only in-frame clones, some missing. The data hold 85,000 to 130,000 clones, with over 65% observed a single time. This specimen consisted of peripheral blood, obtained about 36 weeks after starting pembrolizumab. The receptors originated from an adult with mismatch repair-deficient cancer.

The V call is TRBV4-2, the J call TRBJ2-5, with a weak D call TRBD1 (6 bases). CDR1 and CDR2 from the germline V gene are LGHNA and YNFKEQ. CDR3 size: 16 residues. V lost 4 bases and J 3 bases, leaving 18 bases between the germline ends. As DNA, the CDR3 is TGTGCCAGCAGCCGGGACCCACGTACAGGGAAAGAGACCCAGTACTTC. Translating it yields CASSRDPRTGKETQYF.

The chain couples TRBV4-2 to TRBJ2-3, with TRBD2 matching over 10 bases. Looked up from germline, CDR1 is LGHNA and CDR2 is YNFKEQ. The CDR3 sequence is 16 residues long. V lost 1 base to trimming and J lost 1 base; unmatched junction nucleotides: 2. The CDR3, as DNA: TGTGCCAGCAGCCAAGGGCTAGCGGGGGGCACAGATACGCAGTATTTT. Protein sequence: CASSQGLAGGTDTQYF.

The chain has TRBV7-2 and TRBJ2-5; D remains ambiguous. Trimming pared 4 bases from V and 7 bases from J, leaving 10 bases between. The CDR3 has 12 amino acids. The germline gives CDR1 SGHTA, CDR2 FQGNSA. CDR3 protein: CASSSVTWTQYF. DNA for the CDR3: TGTGCCAGCAGCTCAGTTACGTGGACCCAGTACTTC.

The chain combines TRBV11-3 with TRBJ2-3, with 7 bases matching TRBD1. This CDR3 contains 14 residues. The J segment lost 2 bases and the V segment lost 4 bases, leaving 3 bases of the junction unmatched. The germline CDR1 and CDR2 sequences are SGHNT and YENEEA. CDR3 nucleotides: TGTGCCAGCAGCTATGGGACAGTCACAGATACGCAGTATTTT. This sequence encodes CASSYGTVTDTQYF. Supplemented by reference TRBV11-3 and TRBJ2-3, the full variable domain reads EAGVVQSPRYKIIEKKQPVAFWCNPISGHNTLYWYLQNLGQGPELLIRYENEEAVDDSQLPKDRFSAERLKGVDSTLKIQPAELGDSAVYLCASSYGTVTDTQYFGPGTRLTVL.

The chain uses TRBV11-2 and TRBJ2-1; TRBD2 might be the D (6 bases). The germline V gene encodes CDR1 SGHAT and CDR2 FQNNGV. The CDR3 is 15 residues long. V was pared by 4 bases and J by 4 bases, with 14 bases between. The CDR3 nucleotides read TGTGCCAGCAGCTCCCGACTAGGACAATACAATGAGCAGTTCTTC. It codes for CASSSRLGQYNEQFF. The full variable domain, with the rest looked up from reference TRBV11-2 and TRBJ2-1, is EAGVAQSPRYKIIEKRQSVAFWCNPISGHATLYWYQQILGQGPKLLIQFQNNGVVDDSQLPKDRFSAERLKGVDSTLKIQPAKLEDSAVYLCASSSRLGQYNEQFFGPGTRLTVL.

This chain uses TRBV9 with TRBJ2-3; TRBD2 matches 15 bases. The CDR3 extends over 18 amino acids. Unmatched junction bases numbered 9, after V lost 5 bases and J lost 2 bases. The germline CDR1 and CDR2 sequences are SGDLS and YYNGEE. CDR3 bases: TGTGCCAGCAGTGAGGGACTAGCGGGAGGTCCAGACACAGATACGCAGTATTTT. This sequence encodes CASSEGLAGGPDTDTQYF. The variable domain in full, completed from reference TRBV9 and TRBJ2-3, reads DSGVTQTPKHLITATGQRVTLRCSPRSGDLSVYWYQQSLDQGLQFLIQYYNGEERAKGNILERFSAQQFPDLHSELNLSSLELGDSALYFCASSEGLAGGPDTDTQYFGPGTRLTVL.

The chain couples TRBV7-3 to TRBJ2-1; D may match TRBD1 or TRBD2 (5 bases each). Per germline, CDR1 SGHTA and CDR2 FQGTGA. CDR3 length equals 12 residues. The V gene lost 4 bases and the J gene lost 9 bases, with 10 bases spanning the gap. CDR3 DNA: TGTGCCAGCAGCTATCATGGGGGTGAGCAGTTCTTC. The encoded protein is CASSYHGGEQFF.

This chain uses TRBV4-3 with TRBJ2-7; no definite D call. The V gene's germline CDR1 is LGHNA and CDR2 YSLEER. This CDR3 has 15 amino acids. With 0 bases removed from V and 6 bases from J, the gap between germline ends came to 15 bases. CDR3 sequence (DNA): TGCGCCAGCAGCCAAGATCCGGTCGTGAACCGCGAGCAGTACTTC. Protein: CASSQDPVVNREQYF.

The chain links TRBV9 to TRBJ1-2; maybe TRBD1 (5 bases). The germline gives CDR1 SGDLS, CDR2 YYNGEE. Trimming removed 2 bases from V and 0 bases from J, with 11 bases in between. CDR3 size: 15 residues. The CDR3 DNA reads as TGTGCCAGCAGCGTCAGGACAAACACTAACTATGGCTACACCTTC. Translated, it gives CASSVRTNTNYGYTF.

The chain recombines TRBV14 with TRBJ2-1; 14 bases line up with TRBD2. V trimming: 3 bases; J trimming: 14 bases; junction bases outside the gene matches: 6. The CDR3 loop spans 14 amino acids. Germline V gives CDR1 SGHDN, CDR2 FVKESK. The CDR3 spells CASSQGLAGVGEFF. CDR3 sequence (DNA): TGTGCCAGCAGCCAGGGACTAGCGGGAGTTGGGGAGTTCTTC.

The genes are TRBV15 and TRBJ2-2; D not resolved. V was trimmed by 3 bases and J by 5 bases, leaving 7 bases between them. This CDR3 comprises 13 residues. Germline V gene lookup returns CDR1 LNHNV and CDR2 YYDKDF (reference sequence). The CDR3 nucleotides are TGTGCCACCAGCAGTGGCAGGACCGGGGAGCTGTTTTTT. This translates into CATSSGRTGELFF.

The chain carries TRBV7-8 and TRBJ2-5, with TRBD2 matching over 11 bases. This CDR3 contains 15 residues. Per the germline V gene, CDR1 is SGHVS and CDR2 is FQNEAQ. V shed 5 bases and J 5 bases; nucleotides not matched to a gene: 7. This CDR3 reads CASSKLAGEWETQYF. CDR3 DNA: TGTGCCAGCAGCAAACTAGCGGGAGAATGGGAGACCCAGTACTTC. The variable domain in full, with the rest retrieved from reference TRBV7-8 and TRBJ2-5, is GAGVSQSPRYKVAKRGQDVALRCDPISGHVSLFWYQQALGQGPEFLTYFQNEAQLDKSGLPSDRFFAERPEGSVSTLKIQRTQQEDSAVYLCASSKLAGEWETQYFGPGTRLLVL.

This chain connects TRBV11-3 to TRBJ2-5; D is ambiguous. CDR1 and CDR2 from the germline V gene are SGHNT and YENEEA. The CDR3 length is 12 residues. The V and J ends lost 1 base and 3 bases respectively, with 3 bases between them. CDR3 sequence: CASSLAKETQYF. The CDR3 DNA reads TGTGCCAGCAGCTTAGCCAAAGAGACCCAGTACTTC. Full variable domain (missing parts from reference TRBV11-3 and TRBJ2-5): EAGVVQSPRYKIIEKKQPVAFWCNPISGHNTLYWYLQNLGQGPELLIRYENEEAVDDSQLPKDRFSAERLKGVDSTLKIQPAELGDSAVYLCASSLAKETQYFGPGTRLLVL.

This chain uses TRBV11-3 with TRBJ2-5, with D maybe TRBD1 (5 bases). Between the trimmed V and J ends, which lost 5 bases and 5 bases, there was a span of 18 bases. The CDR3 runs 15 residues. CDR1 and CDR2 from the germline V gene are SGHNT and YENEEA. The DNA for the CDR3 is TGTGCCAGCAGCCCGCCGGGCAGGGTAGACGAGACCCAGTACTTC. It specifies CASSPPGRVDETQYF.

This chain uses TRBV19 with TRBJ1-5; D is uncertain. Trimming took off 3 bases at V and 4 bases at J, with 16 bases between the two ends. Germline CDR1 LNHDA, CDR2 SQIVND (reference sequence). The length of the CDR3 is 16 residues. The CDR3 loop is CASSIYVRIGNQPQHF. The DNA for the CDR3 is TGTGCCAGTAGTATTTATGTCAGGATTGGTAATCAGCCCCAGCATTTT.

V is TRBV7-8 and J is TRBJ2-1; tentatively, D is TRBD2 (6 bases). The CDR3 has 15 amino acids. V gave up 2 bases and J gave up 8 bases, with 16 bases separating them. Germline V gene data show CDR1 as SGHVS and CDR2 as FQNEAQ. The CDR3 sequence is CASSLRSGVLDEQFF. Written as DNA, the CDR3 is TGTGCCAGCAGCTTAAGATCGGGAGTATTAGATGAGCAGTTCTTC.

The CDR3 DNA reads TGTGCCAGCAGCTTACAGGGACAGCTGATTGGAGGCTACACCTTC. Amino acid sequence: CASSLQGQLIGGYTF. The rearrangement uses TRBV11-2 and TRBJ1-2, with 7 bases matching TRBD1. The V gene's germline CDR1 is SGHAT and CDR2 FQNNGV. The CDR3 has 15 amino acids. The trim removed 2 bases at V and 8 bases at J, leaving 11 bases unmatched.

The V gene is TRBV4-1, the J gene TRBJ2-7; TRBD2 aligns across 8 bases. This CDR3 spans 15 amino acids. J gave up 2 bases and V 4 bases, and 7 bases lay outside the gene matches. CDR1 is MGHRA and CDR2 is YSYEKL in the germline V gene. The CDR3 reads CASSPGLGGTYEQYF. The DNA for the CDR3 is TGCGCCAGCAGCCCGGGACTAGGGGGGACCTACGAGCAGTACTTC.

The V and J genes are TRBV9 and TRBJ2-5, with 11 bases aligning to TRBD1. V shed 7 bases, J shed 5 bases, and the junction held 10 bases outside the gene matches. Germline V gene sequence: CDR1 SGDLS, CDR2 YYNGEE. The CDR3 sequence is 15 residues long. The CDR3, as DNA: TGTGCCAGCGCGGAGGTAGGGACAGGGGGGGAGACCCAGTACTTC. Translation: CASAEVGTGGETQYF. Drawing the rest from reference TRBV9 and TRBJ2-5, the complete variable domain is DSGVTQTPKHLITATGQRVTLRCSPRSGDLSVYWYQQSLDQGLQFLIQYYNGEERAKGNILERFSAQQFPDLHSELNLSSLELGDSALYFCASAEVGTGGETQYFGPGTRLLVL.

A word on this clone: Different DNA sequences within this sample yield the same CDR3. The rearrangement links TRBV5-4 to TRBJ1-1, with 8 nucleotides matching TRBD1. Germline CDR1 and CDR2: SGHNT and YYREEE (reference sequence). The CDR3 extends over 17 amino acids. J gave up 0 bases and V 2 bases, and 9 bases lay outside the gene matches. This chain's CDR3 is CASSLGQGSGMNTEAFF. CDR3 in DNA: TGTGCCAGCAGCTTAGGACAGGGAAGCGGTATGAACACTGAAGCTTTCTTT. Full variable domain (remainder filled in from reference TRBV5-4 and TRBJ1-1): ETGVTQSPTHLIKTRGQQVTLRCSSQSGHNTVSWYQQALGQGPQFIFQYYREEENGRGNFPPRFSGLQFPNYSSELNVNALELDDSALYLCASSLGQGSGMNTEAFFGQGTRLTVV.

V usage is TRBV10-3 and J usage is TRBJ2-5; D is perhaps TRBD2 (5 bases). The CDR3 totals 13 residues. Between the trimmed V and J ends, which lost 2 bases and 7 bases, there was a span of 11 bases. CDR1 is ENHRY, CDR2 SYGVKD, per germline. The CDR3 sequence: CAISEAGMGTQYF. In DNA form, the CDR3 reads TGTGCCATCAGTGAGGCCGGGATGGGGACCCAGTACTTC.